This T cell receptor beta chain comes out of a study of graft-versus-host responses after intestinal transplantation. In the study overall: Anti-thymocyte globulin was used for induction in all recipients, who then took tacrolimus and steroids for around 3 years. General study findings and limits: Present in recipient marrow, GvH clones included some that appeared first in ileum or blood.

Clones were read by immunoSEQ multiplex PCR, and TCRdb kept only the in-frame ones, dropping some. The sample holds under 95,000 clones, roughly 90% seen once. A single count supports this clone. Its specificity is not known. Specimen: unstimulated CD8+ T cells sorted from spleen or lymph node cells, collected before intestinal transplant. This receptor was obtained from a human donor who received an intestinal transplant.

The CDR3 sequence: CASTHRGDFYNEQFF. The CDR3 DNA reads TGTGCCAGCACCCATCGAGGGGACTTTTACAATGAGCAGTTCTTC. The rearrangement uses TRBV2 and TRBJ2-1; a weak D match, TRBD2 (6 bases). Germline V CDR1 and CDR2: SNHLY, FYNNEI. With 7 bases removed from V and 4 bases from J, the gap between germline ends came to 17 bases. The CDR3 loop spans 15 amino acids.